This T cell receptor beta chain was retrieved from a study of radiotherapy plus CTLA-4 blockade in lung cancer. Across the whole study: Objective responses emerged in 15% to 20% of patients, and 25% to 40% attained disease control.

Receiving focal radiation plus CTLA-4 blockade with ipilimumab were patients who had chemo-refractory metastatic non-small-cell lung cancer. The repertoire was sequenced with immunoSEQ multiplex PCR; TCRdb's copy has only in-frame clones and lacks some. The sample lists about 77,000 clones, nearly 75% seen once, with roughly 9.8% in the top ten. Sequenced here: peripheral blood, sampled from a patient treated with radiotherapy plus ipilimumab. This TCR was recovered from a human donor with non-small cell lung cancer whose response to radiotherapy plus ipilimumab could not be evaluated.

The CDR3 DNA sequence: TGTGCCAGCGGGCTAGACAGGGTACAGTTCTTC. Translation gives CASGLDRVQFF. J is TRBJ2-1 and V is TRBV2, with TRBD1 matching 7 bases. V shed 8 bases, J shed 13 bases, and the junction held 8 bases outside the gene matches. From germline, CDR1 is SNHLY and CDR2 FYNNEI. CDR3 length: 11 amino acids. Drawing the rest from reference TRBV2 and TRBJ2-1, the complete variable domain is EPEVTQTPSHQVTQMGQEVILRCVPISNHLYFYWYRQILGQKVEFLVSFYNNEISEKSEIFDDQFSVERPDGSNFTLKIRSTKLEDSAMYFCASGLDRVQFFGPGTRLTVL.